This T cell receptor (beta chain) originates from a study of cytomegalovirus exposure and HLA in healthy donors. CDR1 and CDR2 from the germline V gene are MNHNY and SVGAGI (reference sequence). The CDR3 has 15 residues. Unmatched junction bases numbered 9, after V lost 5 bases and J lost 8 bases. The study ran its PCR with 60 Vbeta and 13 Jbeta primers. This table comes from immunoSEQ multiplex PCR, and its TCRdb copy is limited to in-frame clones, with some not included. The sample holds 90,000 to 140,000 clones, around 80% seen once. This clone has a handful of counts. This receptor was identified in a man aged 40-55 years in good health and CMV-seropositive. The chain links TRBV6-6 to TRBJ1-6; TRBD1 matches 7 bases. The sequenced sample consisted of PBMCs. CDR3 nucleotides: TGTGCCAGCAGTCCGGGACAGAGGGGCTATTCACCCCTCCACTTT. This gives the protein CASSPGQRGYSPLHF.